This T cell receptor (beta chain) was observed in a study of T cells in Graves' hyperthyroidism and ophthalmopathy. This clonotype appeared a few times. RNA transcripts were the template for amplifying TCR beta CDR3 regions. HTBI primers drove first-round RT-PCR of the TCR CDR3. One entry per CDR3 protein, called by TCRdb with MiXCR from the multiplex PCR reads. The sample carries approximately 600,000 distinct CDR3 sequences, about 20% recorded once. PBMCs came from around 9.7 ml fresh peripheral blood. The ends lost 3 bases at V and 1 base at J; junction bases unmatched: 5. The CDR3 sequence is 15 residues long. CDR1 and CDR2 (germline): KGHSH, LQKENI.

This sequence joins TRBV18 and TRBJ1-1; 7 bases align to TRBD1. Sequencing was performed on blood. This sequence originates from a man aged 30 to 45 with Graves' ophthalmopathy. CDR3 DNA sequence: TGTGCCAGCTCACCCGGACAGGCCCAGAACACTGAAGCTTTCTTT. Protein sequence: CASSPGQAQNTEAFF. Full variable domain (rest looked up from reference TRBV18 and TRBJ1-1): NAGVMQNPRHLVRRRGQEARLRCSPMKGHSHVYWYRQLPEEGLKFMVYLQKENIIDESGMPKERFSAEFPKEGPSILRIQQVVRGDSAAYFCASSPGQAQNTEAFFGQGTRLTVV.